Below, one T cell receptor beta chain is given with its context. Antigen unknown. The sample originates from a study of T cells in localized non-small cell lung cancer. Study-level findings and limits: Owing to sequencing of a solitary tumor region, heterogeneity cannot be discounted. Uninvolved adjacent lung, not tumor, had the highest T cell clonality. Longer survival (overall) was linked to higher T cell density in blood.

Produced via immunoSEQ multiplex PCR; TCRdb's table is partial and in-frame only. The sample has some 55,000 clones; approximately 80% are singletons. This CDR3 has 14 amino acids. The germline V gene encodes CDR1 MNHNS and CDR2 SASEGT. Unmatched junction bases numbered 3, after V lost 6 bases and J lost 2 bases. This rearrangement joins TRBV6-1 to TRBJ2-3, with 9 positions matching TRBD2. Sequencing was performed on peripheral blood, taken before any cancer treatment. The origin of this receptor is a female donor at least 60 years old with stage II squamous cell lung carcinoma. The CDR3 is CASRLAGNTDTQYF. CDR3 nucleotides: TGTGCCAGCAGGCTAGCGGGAAACACAGATACGCAGTATTTT.